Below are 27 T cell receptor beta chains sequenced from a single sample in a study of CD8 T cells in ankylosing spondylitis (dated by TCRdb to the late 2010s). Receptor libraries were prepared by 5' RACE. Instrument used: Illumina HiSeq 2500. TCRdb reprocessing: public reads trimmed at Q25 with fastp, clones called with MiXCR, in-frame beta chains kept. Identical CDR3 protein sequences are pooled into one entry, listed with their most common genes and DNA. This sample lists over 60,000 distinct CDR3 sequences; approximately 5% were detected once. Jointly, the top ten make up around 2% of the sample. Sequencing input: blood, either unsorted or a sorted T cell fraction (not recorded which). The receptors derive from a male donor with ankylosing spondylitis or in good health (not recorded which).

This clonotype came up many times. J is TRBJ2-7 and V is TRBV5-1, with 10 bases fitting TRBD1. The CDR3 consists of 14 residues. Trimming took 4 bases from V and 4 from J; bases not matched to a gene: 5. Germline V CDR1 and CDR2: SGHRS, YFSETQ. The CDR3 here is CASSEGTGVYEQYF. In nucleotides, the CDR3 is TGCGCCAGCAGCGAAGGGACAGGGGTATACGAGCAGTACTTC.

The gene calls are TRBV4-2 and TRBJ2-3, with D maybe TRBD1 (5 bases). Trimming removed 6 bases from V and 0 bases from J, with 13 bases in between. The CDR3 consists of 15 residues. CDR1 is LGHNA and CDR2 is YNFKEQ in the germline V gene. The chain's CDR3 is CASRGVTLSTDTQYF. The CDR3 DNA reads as TGTGCCAGCAGAGGGGTGACCCTTAGCACAGATACGCAGTATTTT.

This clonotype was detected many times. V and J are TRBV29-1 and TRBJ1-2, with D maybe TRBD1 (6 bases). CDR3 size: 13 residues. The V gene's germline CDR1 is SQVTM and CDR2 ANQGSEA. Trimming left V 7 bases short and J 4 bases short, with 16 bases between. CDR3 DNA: TGCAGCGCACAACTCGGGGGCAGCTATGGCTACACCTTC. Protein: CSAQLGGSYGYTF.

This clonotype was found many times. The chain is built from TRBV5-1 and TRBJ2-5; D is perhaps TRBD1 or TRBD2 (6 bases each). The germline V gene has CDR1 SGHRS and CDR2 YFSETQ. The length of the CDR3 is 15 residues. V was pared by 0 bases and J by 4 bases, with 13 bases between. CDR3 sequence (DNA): TGCGCCAGCAGCTTGGCGGGGGCGCCCCGAGAGACCCAGTACTTC. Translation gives CASSLAGAPRETQYF.

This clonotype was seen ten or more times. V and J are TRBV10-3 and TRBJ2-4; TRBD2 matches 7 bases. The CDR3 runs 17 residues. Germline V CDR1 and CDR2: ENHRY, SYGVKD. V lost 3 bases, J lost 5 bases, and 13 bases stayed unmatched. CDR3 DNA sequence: TGTGCCATCAGTGACCCTCCGGCGGGGAGGGCGCAAAACATTCAGTACTTC. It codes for CAISDPPAGRAQNIQYF.

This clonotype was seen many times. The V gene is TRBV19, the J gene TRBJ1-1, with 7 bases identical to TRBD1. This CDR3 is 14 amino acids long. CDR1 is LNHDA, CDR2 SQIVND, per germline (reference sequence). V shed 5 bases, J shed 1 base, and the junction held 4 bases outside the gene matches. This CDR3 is CASSLGGPNTEAFF. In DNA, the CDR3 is TGTGCCAGTAGTTTAGGGGGCCCGAACACTGAAGCTTTCTTT.

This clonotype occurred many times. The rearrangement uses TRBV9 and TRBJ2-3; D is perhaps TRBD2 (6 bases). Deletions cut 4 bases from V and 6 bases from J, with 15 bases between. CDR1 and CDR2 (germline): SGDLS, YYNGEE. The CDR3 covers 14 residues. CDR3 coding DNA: TGTGCCAGCAGCATGACTAGTTCGTCTGATACGCAGTATTTT. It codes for CASSMTSSSDTQYF.

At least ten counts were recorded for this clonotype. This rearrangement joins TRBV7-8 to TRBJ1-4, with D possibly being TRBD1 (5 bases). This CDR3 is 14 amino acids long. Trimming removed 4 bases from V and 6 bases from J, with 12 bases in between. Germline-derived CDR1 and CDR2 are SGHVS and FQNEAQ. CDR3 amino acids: CASSSGRADEKLFF. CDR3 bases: TGTGCCAGCAGCTCCGGCAGGGCCGATGAAAAACTGTTTTTT.

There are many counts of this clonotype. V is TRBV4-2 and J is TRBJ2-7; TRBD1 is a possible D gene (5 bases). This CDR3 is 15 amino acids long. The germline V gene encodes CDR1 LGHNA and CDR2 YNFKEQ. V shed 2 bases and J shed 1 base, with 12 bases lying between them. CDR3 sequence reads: CASSQPGQGSYEQYF. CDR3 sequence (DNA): TGTGCCAGCAGCCAACCCGGGCAGGGATCCTACGAGCAGTACTTC.

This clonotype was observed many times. The CDR3 loop reads CASSPLPGGSYEQYF. The CDR3 nucleotides are TGTGCCAGCAGCCCCTTGCCGGGGGGGTCCTACGAGCAGTACTTC. The rearrangement uses TRBV3-1 and TRBJ2-7, with 8 bases lining up with TRBD2. The CDR3 runs to 15 residues. Trimming at V came to 4 bases and at J to 1 base, leaving 6 bases not matched to a gene. The V gene's germline CDR1 is LGHDT and CDR2 YNNKEL (reference sequence).

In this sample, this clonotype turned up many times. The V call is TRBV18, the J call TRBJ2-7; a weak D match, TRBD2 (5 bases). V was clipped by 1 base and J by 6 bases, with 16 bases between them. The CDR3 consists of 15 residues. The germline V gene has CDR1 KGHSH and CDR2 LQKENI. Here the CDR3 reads CASSPLGSSPGEQYF. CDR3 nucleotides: TGTGCCAGCTCACCACTGGGGAGCTCTCCGGGCGAGCAGTACTTC.

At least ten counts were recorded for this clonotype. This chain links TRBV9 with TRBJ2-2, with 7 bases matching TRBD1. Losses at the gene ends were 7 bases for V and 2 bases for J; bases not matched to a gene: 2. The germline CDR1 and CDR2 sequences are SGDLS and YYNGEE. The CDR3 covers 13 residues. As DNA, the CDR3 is TGTGCCAGCGGGGACAGCAACACCGGGGAGCTGTTTTTT. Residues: CASGDSNTGELFF.

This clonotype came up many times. This CDR3 reads CATHRQGGTEAFF. The CDR3 DNA follows: TGTGCCACCCACCGACAGGGAGGCACTGAAGCTTTCTTT. This chain links TRBV5-6 with TRBJ1-1; 7 bases align to TRBD1. The CDR3 has 13 amino acids. V shed 9 bases and J 4 bases; nucleotides not matched to a gene: 9. CDR1 is SGHDT and CDR2 is YYEEEE in the germline V gene.

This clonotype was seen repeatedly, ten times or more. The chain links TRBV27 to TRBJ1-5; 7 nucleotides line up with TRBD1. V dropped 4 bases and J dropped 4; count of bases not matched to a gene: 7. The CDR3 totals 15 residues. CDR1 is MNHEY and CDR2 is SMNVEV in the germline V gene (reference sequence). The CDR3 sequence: CASSSQQGSNQPQHF. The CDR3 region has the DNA TGTGCCAGCAGTTCGCAACAGGGGTCTAATCAGCCCCAGCATTTT.

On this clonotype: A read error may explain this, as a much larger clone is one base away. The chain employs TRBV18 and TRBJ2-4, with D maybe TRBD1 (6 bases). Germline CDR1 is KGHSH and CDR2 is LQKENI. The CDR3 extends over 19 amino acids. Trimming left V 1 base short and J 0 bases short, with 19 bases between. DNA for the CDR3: TGTGCCAGCTCACCACGGGGGACACCCTCCCCTCTAGCCAAAAACATTCAGTACTTC. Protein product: CASSPRGTPSPLAKNIQYF.

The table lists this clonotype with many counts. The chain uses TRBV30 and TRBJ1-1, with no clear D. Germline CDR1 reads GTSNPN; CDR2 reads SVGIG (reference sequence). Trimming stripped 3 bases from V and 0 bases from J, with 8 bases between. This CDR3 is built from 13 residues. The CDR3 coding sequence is TGTGCCTGGAGATACGGTCTGAACACTGAAGCTTTCTTT. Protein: CAWRYGLNTEAFF.

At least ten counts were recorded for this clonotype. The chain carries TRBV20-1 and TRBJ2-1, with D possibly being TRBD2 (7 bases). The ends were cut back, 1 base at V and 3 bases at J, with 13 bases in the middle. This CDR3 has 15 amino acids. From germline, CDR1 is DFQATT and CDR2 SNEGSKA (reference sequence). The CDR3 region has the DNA TGCAGTGCTAGAGCTCGGGGGGCCGTCTACAATGAGCAGTTCTTC. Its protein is CSARARGAVYNEQFF.

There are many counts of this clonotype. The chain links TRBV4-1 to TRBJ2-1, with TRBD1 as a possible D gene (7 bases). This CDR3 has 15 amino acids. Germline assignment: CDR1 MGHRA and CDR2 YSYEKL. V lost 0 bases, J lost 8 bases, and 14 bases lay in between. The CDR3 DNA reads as TGCGCCAGCAGCCAAGATCCCAGGGGGAGGCATGAGCAGTTCTTC. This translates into CASSQDPRGRHEQFF.

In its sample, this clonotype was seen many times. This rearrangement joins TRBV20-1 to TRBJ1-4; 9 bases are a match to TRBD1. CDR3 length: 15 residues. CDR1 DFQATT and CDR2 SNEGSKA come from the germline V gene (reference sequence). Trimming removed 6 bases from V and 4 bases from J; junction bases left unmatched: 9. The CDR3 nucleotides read TGCAGTGCCCGCGGGACAGGGACTTATAATGAAAAACTGTTTTTT. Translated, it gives CSARGTGTYNEKLFF.

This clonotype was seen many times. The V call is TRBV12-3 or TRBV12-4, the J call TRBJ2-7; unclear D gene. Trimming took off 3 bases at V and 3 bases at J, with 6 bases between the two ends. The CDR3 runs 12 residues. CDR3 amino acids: CASSFTIYEQYF. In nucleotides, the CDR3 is TGTGCCAGCAGTTTCACCATCTACGAGCAGTACTTC.

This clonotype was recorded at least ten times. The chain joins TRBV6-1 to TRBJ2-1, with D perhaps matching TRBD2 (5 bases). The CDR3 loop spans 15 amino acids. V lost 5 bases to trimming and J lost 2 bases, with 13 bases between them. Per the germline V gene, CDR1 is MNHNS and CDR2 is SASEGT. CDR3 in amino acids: CASSRTSVAYNEQFF. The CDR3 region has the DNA TGTGCCAGCAGTCGAACTAGTGTCGCCTACAATGAGCAGTTCTTC.

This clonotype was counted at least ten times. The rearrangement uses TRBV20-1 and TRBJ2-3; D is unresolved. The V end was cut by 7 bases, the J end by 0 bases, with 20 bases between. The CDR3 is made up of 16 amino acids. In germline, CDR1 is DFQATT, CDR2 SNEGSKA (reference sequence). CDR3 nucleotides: TGCAGTGTAACGGACCCCGGGCCCTTTAGCACAGATACGCAGTATTTT. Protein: CSVTDPGPFSTDTQYF.

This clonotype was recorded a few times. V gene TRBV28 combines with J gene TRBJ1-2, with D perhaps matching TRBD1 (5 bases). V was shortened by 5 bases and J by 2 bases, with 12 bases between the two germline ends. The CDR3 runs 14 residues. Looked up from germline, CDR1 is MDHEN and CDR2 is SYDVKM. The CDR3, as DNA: TGTGCCAGCAGTCTGGGACTGGAGAACTATGGCTACACCTTC. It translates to CASSLGLENYGYTF.

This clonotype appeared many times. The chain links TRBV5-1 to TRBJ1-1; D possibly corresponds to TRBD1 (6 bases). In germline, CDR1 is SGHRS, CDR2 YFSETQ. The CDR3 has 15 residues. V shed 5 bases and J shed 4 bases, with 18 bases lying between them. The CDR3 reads CASSKGGDSGTEAFF. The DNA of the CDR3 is TGCGCCAGCAGTAAGGGGGGGGATTCCGGCACTGAAGCTTTCTTT.

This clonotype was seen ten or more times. The CDR3 sequence is CASSFPYTKLYNEQFF. Here the CDR3 DNA reads TGCGCCAGCAGCTTTCCTTACACTAAACTCTACAATGAGCAGTTCTTC. The rearrangement joins TRBV5-1 to TRBJ2-1; D is unclear. In germline, CDR1 is SGHRS, CDR2 YFSETQ. With 2 bases removed from V and 3 bases from J, the gap between germline ends came to 15 bases. CDR3 length equals 16 residues.

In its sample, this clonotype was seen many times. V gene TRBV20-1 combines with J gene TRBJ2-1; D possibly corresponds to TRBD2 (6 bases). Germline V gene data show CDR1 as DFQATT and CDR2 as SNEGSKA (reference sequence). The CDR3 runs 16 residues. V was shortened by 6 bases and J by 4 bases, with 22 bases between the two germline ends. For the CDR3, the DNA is TGCAGTGCCCCCGGGCACAGCGGGCGCCGTTACAATGAGCAGTTCTTC. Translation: CSAPGHSGRRYNEQFF.

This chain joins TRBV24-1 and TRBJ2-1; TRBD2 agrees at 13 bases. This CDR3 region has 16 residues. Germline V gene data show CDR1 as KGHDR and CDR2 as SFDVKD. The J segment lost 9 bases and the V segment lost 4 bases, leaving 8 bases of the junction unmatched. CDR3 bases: TGTGCCACCAGTGACTGGACTAGCGGGGGACACACTGAGCAGTTCTTC. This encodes CATSDWTSGGHTEQFF.